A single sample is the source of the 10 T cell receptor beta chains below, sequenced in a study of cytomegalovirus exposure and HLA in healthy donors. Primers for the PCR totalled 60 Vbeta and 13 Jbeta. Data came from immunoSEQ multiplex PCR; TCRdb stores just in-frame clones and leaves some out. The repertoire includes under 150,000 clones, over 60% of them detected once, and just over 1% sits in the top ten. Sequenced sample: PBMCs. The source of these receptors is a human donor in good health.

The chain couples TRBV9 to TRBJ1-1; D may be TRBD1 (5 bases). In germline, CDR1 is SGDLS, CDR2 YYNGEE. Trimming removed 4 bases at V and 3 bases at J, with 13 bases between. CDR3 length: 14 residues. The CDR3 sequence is CASSPGGSYTEAFF. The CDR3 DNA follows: TGTGCCAGCAGCCCGGGGGGATCGTACACTGAAGCTTTCTTT.

The CDR3 here is CASILQGAYEQYF. The CDR3 nucleotides are TGTGCCAGCATATTACAGGGGGCGTACGAGCAGTACTTC. The chain combines TRBV6-1 with TRBJ2-7; the match to TRBD1 covers 9 bases. Per the germline V gene, CDR1 is MNHNS and CDR2 is SASEGT. Germline trimming cut 7 bases from V and 4 bases from J; bases unmatched to any gene: 5. The CDR3 is made up of 13 amino acids.

The CDR3 protein is CASSLPPSGGGADTQYF. The CDR3 coding sequence is TGTGCCAGCAGCTTGCCCCCTAGCGGGGGCGGGGCAGATACGCAGTATTTT. The rearrangement links TRBV5-6 to TRBJ2-3; TRBD2 matches 10 bases. The CDR3 is 17 amino acids. V lost 1 base, J lost 4 bases, and 9 bases stayed unmatched. Germline CDR1 and CDR2: SGHDT and YYEEEE.

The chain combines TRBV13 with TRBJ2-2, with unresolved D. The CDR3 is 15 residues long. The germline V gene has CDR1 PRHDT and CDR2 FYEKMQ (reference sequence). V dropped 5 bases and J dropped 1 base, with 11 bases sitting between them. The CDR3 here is CASSEAKLNTGELFF. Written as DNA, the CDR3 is TGTGCCAGCAGCGAGGCGAAGTTGAACACCGGGGAGCTGTTTTTT.

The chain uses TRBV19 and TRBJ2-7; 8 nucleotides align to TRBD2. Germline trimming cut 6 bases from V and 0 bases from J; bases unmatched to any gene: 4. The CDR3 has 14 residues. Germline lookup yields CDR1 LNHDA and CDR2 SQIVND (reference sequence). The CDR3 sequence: CASSRGGTSYEQYF. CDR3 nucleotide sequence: TGTGCCAGTAGCCGCGGGGGGACCTCCTACGAGCAGTACTTC.

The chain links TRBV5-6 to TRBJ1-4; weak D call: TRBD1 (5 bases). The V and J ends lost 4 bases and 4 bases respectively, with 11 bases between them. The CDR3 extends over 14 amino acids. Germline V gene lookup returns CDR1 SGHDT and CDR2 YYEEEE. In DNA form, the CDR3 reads TGTGCCAGCAGCCAGGGAGGACATAATGAAAAACTGTTTTTT. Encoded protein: CASSQGGHNEKLFF.

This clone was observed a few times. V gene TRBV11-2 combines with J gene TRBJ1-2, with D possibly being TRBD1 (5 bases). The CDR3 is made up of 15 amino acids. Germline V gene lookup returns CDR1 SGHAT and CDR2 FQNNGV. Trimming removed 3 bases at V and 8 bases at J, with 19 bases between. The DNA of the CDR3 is TGTGCCAGCAGCTTCCACCCCAGGGAAGGCGAGGGCTACACCTTC. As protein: CASSFHPREGEGYTF.

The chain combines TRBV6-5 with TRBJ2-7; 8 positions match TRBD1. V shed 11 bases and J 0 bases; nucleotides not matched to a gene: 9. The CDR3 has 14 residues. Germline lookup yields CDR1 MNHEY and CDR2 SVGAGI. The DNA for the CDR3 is TGTGCCTCCCAGACGGACAGGGACTCCTACGAGCAGTACTTC. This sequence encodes CASQTDRDSYEQYF.

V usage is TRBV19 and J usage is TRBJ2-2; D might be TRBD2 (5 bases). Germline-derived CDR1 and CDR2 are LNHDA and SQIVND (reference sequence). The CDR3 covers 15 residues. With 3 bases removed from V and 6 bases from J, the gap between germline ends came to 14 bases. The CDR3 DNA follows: TGTGCCAGTAGTATCTATGGGAGCGGCGCCGGGGAGCTGTTTTTT. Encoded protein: CASSIYGSGAGELFF.

The CDR3 DNA is TGTGCCAGCTTAAGGAGCCCACAGGGTTACTCACCCCTCCACTTT. This codes for CASLRSPQGYSPLHF. The chain carries TRBV6-5 and TRBJ1-6, with a tentative D call TRBD1 (6 bases). Trimming cost V 8 bases and J 10 bases, with 21 bases left between them. Per germline, CDR1 MNHEY and CDR2 SVGAGI. The CDR3 contains 15 residues.